The T cell receptor beta chain under discussion was sequenced for a study of T cell changes during pregnancy in multiple sclerosis. TCRdb keeps only in-frame clones here, not all; method: immunoSEQ multiplex PCR. The table lists tens of thousands of clones, 94% of them singletons. The V segment lost 5 bases and the J segment 6 bases; nucleotides outside the gene matches: 17. There are 17 residues in the CDR3. In germline, CDR1 is SEHNR, CDR2 FQNEAQ (reference sequence). This clonotype originated in a female donor in good health, enrolled as a control in a pregnancy study. Here the sequenced sample was peripheral blood, taken in the second trimester of pregnancy. The chain employs TRBV7-9 and TRBJ2-7; 9 nucleotides agree with TRBD2. In DNA form, the CDR3 reads TGTGCCAGCAGCCCAAGGGGATCTAGCGGGAACGGGGGCGAGCAGTACTTC. This encodes CASSPRGSSGNGGEQYF.